The source of this TCR beta chain is a study of CD8 T cells in Susac syndrome. Random hexamers were used to reverse transcribe about 0.45 to 1 ug of RNA. Amplification of TCR beta CDR3 by immunoSEQ multiplex PCR spanned 54 Vbeta and 13 Jbeta. Via MiXCR, TCRdb re-called the immunoSEQ multiplex PCR reads, giving one row per CDR3 protein. The profile covers about 160,000 distinct CDR3 sequences, with roughly 95% appearing a single time and about 0.089% taken by the ten largest. Stable or active relapsing-remitting multiple sclerosis, untreated and meeting revised McDonald criteria, defined the controls. Germline V gene data show CDR1 as MNHEY and CDR2 as SVGAGI. J lost 3 bases, V lost 7 bases, and 8 bases had no gene match. The CDR3 is made up of 14 amino acids.

This TCR was sampled from a human donor with multiple sclerosis. What was sequenced was CD4+ T cells from PBMCs. This rearrangement joins TRBV6-5 to TRBJ1-1; 7 bases are shared with TRBD1. Here the CDR3 DNA reads TGTGCCAGCATCAAACAGGGGTGGGACACTGAAGCTTTCTTT. Protein: CASIKQGWDTEAFF.